The 23 T cell receptor beta chains reported below all come from one sample, sequenced in a study of Graves' ophthalmopathy and Graves' hyperthyroidism. The authors amplified TCR beta CDR3 regions from RNA transcripts. In the first round, RT-PCR was carried out with HTBI primers, and a multiplex PCR formed the second round. Each CDR3 protein is one row after TCRdb ran MiXCR on the multiplex PCR reads. Of 680,000 or so distinct CDR3 sequences in the sample, about 24% were seen once. Material for sequencing was peripheral blood. Receptor source: a woman aged 18-29 years with stable Graves' hyperthyroidism. Some clones in this sample may be carry-over from other donors' samples.

This chain uses TRBV6-5 with TRBJ2-5, with D possibly matching TRBD2 (6 bases). The CDR3 extends over 14 amino acids. Germline CDR1 is MNHEY and CDR2 is SVGAGI. Trimming cost V 4 bases and J 9 bases, with 18 bases left between them. The CDR3 coding sequence is TGTGCCAGCAGTTCAGGGACCGGACGGAGGGCCCAGTACTTC. The encoded protein is CASSSGTGRRAQYF.

This clonotype was seen more than once but under ten times. The rearrangement uses TRBV5-5 and TRBJ1-5; D is unresolved. Per the germline V gene, CDR1 is SGHKS and CDR2 is YYEKEE (reference sequence). Trimming pared 4 bases from V and 4 bases from J, leaving 15 bases between. The CDR3 has 15 residues. CDR3 protein: CASSPGLVNNQPQHF. DNA of the CDR3: TGTGCCAGCAGCCCAGGACTCGTCAATAATCAGCCCCAGCATTTT.

For this clonotype: This may come from a read error, since a much larger clone is one base off. The CDR3 coding sequence is TGTGCCAGCAGTTTAACTAGCGACGAACTAGAGACCCAGTACTTC. It yields the protein CASSLTSDELETQYF. The V and J genes are TRBV12-3 or TRBV12-4 and TRBJ2-5, with 7 bases matching TRBD2. The J segment lost 4 bases and the V segment lost 2 bases, leaving 7 bases of the junction unmatched. The CDR3 has 15 residues.

This clonotype has ten or more counts. The J gene is TRBJ2-3, the V gene TRBV12-3 or TRBV12-4; D is perhaps TRBD1 (5 bases). Trimming removed 2 bases at V and 4 bases at J, with 10 bases between. The CDR3 totals 14 residues. CDR3 sequence: CASSLLQGPDTQYF. The CDR3 DNA is TGTGCCAGCAGTTTACTGCAGGGCCCAGATACGCAGTATTTT.

The chain joins TRBV20-1 to TRBJ2-7; no firm D call. Germline values: CDR1 DFQATT, CDR2 SNEGSKA (reference sequence). The CDR3 contains 15 residues. V was shortened by 3 bases and J by 3 bases, with 18 bases between the two germline ends. CDR3 protein: CSASGWGIRNYEQYF. In DNA form, the CDR3 reads TGCAGTGCTAGTGGGTGGGGAATCCGGAACTACGAGCAGTACTTC.

This clonotype showed up just once. A clone one base away is much larger, so this may be a read error. No conserved phenylalanine or tryptophan ends this CDR3, so it is likely a read error. This sequence joins TRBV6-5 and TRBJ1-1; D is uncertain. Germline assignment: CDR1 MNHEY and CDR2 SVGAGI. The CDR3 runs to 16 residues. The ends were cut back, 2 bases at V and 2 bases at J, with 15 bases in the middle. CDR3 protein: CASSYGIGNRNTEAFL. The CDR3 DNA reads as TGTGCCAGCAGTTACGGGATCGGAAACCGTAACACTGAAGCTTTCTTG.

This chain uses TRBV20-1 with TRBJ2-5; D unclear. Per the germline V gene, CDR1 is DFQATT and CDR2 is SNEGSKA (reference sequence). Deletions cut 0 bases from V and 5 bases from J, with 10 bases between. The CDR3 loop spans 13 amino acids. The CDR3 DNA reads TGCAGTGCTAGAGATCTGGTTGGGGAGACCCAGTACTTC. This gives the protein CSARDLVGETQYF.

This clonotype has ten or more counts. The chain is built from TRBV7-3 and TRBJ2-7; 7 positions agree with TRBD1. The CDR3 has 14 residues. Trimming took 5 bases from V and 3 from J; bases not matched to a gene: 7. Germline CDR1 is SGHTA and CDR2 is FQGTGA. CDR3 region: CASSQQGNGYEQYF. Written as DNA, the CDR3 is TGTGCCAGCAGCCAACAGGGGAATGGCTACGAGCAGTACTTC.

This clonotype was counted many times. The chain links TRBV7-2 to TRBJ2-7; maybe TRBD2 (5 bases). The CDR3 sequence is 15 residues long. The V end lost 5 bases, the J end lost 5 bases, and 19 bases lay between the germline ends. Germline CDR1 reads SGHTA; CDR2 reads FQGNSA. The CDR3 DNA reads TGTGCCAGCAGCCTTCTTGCGGCCCTCGGGAACGAGCAGTACTTC. Amino acids: CASSLLAALGNEQYF.

Ten or more counts support this clonotype. The J gene is TRBJ1-2, the V gene TRBV30; TRBD1 might be the D (5 bases). The CDR3 runs 14 residues. V was cut by 5 bases and J by 2 bases, with 15 bases left in between. The germline gives CDR1 GTSNPN, CDR2 SVGIG (reference sequence). Here the CDR3 reads CAWHPRELNYGYTF. The CDR3 coding sequence is TGTGCCTGGCACCCCAGGGAACTGAACTATGGCTACACCTTC.

This clonotype was recorded many times. This chain links TRBV19 with TRBJ2-2; D call uncertain. V lost 1 base and J 2 bases, leaving 5 bases between the germline ends. Germline CDR1 and CDR2: LNHDA and SQIVND (reference sequence). The length of the CDR3 is 14 residues. CDR3 sequence: CASSIVSNTGELFF. The CDR3 DNA sequence: TGTGCCAGTAGTATAGTCAGCAACACCGGGGAGCTGTTTTTT.

This clonotype was counted once. The CDR3 sequence is CASIPPLGHAEAFF. The DNA for the CDR3 is TGTGCCAGCATCCCTCCGCTAGGCCACGCTGAAGCTTTCTTT. This chain links TRBV7-9 with TRBJ1-1, with no clear D. This CDR3 is 14 amino acids long. The germline V gene encodes CDR1 SEHNR and CDR2 FQNEAQ (reference sequence). Trimming removed 7 bases at V and 6 bases at J, with 18 bases between.

This clonotype was seen only a few times. The chain is built from TRBV11-1 and TRBJ2-2; no clear D gene. Trimming removed 5 bases from V and 1 base from J, with 8 bases in between. The CDR3 extends over 14 amino acids. Germline V gives CDR1 SGHAT, CDR2 FQDESV (reference sequence). CDR3 DNA sequence: TGTGCCAGCAGCCCGTGGGGGAACACCGGGGAGCTGTTTTTT. Amino acid sequence: CASSPWGNTGELFF.

The chain recombines TRBV5-1 with TRBJ2-7, with a tentative D call TRBD1 (6 bases). Germline CDR1 SGHRS, CDR2 YFSETQ. V was cut by 2 bases and J by 3 bases, with 15 bases left in between. This CDR3 has 15 residues. The CDR3 loop reads CASSLGWDKNYEQYF. CDR3 nucleotides: TGCGCCAGCAGCTTAGGCTGGGACAAGAACTACGAGCAGTACTTC.

The chain uses TRBV11-1 and TRBJ1-2, with TRBD1 matching 8 bases. CDR3 size: 16 residues. The germline gives CDR1 SGHAT, CDR2 FQDESV (reference sequence). V dropped 5 bases and J dropped 0; count of bases not matched to a gene: 8. The CDR3 nucleotides read TGTGCCAGCAGCGCGGACAGGGCCAAAGCTAACTATGGCTACACCTTC. Translated: CASSADRAKANYGYTF.

This clonotype was observed a handful of times. This likely traces to a read error, being one base from a far larger clone. V gene TRBV7-2 combines with J gene TRBJ2-2, with D hard to call. Germline V gene data show CDR1 as SGHTA and CDR2 as FQGNSA. V lost 4 bases, J lost 3 bases, and 3 bases lay in between. The CDR3 loop spans 12 amino acids. CDR3 sequence (DNA): TGTGCCAGCAGCTGGTACACCGGGGAGCTGTTTTTT. Amino acid sequence: CASSWYTGELFF.

This clonotype was seen a handful of times. The CDR3 DNA follows: TGTGCCAGTAGTTTCTCGGCGGGCAAAGGCACTGAAGCTTTCTTT. Its translation is CASSFSAGKGTEAFF. This chain uses TRBV19 with TRBJ1-1; D is unresolved. This CDR3 region has 15 residues. Germline V gene sequence: CDR1 LNHDA, CDR2 SQIVND (reference sequence). V shed 5 bases and J shed 4 bases, with 17 bases lying between them.

This clonotype has ten or more counts. The chain combines TRBV2 with TRBJ2-4, with D uncertain. The germline V gene has CDR1 SNHLY and CDR2 FYNNEI. V was cut by 3 bases and J by 0 bases, with 12 bases left in between. The CDR3 covers 16 residues. DNA for the CDR3: TGTGCCAGCAGTGAGTCGGCAGTACTAGCCAAAAACATTCAGTACTTC. This encodes CASSESAVLAKNIQYF.

This chain joins TRBV27 and TRBJ2-5; D remains unclear. Trimming took 1 base from V and 0 from J, leaving 3 bases between them. The CDR3 contains 13 residues. Looked up from germline, CDR1 is MNHEY and CDR2 is SMNVEV (reference sequence). This chain's CDR3 is CASSLYDQETQYF. In DNA, the CDR3 is TGTGCCAGCAGTTTATACGACCAAGAGACCCAGTACTTC.

At least ten counts were recorded for this clonotype. The chain is built from TRBV19 and TRBJ2-7, with 13 positions matching TRBD2. Germline trimming cut 9 bases from V and 1 base from J; bases unmatched to any gene: 9. The CDR3 length is 16 residues. Germline CDR1 LNHDA, CDR2 SQIVND (reference sequence). CDR3 nucleotide sequence: TGTGCCAGAACTAGCGGGAGGGATATTCCATCCTACGAGCAGTACTTC. Translating it yields CARTSGRDIPSYEQYF.

J is TRBJ1-1 and V is TRBV12-3 or TRBV12-4; 8 bases line up with TRBD1. The ends lost 5 bases at V and 7 bases at J; junction bases unmatched: 15. This CDR3 has 16 amino acids. The CDR3 protein is CASSPIIRTGRIEAFF. CDR3 in DNA: TGTGCCAGCAGTCCCATTATAAGGACAGGGAGGATTGAAGCTTTCTTT.

The sample holds many counts of this clonotype. V and J are TRBV12-3 or TRBV12-4 and TRBJ2-4; D remains ambiguous. V lost 3 bases, J lost 8 bases, and 5 bases lay in between. The CDR3 covers 11 residues. DNA for the CDR3: TGTGCCAGCAGTTTTGGGGACATTCAGTACTTC. It encodes CASSFGDIQYF.

This clonotype was counted between two and nine times. The rearrangement uses TRBV28 and TRBJ1-5, with 7 bases that match TRBD1. Trimming at V came to 7 bases and at J to 7 bases, leaving 10 bases not matched to a gene. CDR1 is MDHEN and CDR2 is SYDVKM in the germline V gene. CDR3 size: 14 residues. Written as DNA, the CDR3 is TGTGCCAGCAATAGGGGCAGGGGGAGGCAGCCCCAGCATTTT. It yields the protein CASNRGRGRQPQHF.